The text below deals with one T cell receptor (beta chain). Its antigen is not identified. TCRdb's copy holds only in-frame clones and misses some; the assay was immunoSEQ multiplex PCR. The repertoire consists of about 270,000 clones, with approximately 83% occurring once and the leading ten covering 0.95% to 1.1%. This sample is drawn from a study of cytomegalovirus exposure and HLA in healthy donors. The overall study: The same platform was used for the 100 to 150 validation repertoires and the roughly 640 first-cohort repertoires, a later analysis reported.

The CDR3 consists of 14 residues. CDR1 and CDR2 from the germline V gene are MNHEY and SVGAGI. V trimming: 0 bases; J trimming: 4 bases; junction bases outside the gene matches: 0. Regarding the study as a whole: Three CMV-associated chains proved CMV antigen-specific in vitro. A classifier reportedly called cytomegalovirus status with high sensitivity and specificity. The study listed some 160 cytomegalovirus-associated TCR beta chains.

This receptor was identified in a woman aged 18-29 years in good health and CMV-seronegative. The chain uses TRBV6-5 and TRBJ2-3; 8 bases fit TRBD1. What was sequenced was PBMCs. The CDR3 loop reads CASSYSQGADTQYF. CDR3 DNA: TGTGCCAGCAGTTACTCACAGGGGGCAGATACGCAGTATTTT.